One T cell receptor beta chain is described in this entry. This clone was observed a handful of times. No cognate antigen has been identified for it. Base qualities were left out, and no much larger clone turns up one base away. The sample originates from a study of cytomegalovirus exposure and HLA in healthy donors (TCRdb year 2017). Study-level background: In an earlier analysis of fewer than 750 of the donors, roughly 300 Gb of sequence data and approximately 120 million unique TCR beta sequences from about 190 million T cells were reported. About 280 gigabases of sequencing data and around 88 million unique TCR sequences made up an early release that covered approximately 620 HLA-typed donors. The genetic ancestry cluster associated with self-reported Caucasian donors included over 80% of the 398 genotyped donors. The aim of the study was to test whether cataloging public T cell receptors could identify signatures of past pathogen exposure. Using immunosequencing, the study profiled T cell repertoires from about 650 subjects and related those repertoires to cytomegalovirus serostatus. Besides the first cohort of around 700 subjects, a separate validation cohort made up of 120 different subjects was used. The study combined high-throughput TCR immunosequencing, statistical association of individual TCRs with disease status, and machine learning to predict cytomegalovirus infection status. In a later analysis, previously published TCR beta repertoires from 666 donors were re-analyzed and high-resolution HLA genotyping was added so that TCR occurrence patterns could be studied. In the later analysis, no new phenotypic data were used to find candidate immune exposures; instead, reliance was placed on TCR beta sequences and their occurrence across donors. An earlier analysis of some 500 of the donors applied high-throughput TCR beta sequencing to assess whether each TCR beta V gene segment acted as functional or pseudogenic. Alongside the repertoire data, information on donor age, sex, ethnicity and CMV serostatus was compiled. A later genetic analysis used genome-wide SNP genotypes for about three fifths of the 666 donors, treating that subset as a discovery cohort. Every discovery cohort repertoire had been produced on one sequencing platform. HLA typing covered class I and class II loci at four-digit resolution. The number of typed donors differed by locus: 629-630 for A, B, C, DRB1 and DQB1; 500 to 550 for DQA1; approximately 600 for DPA1; and roughly 450 for DPB1. Four to six DR-DQ haplotypes were handled as single units for association and clustering, since linkage in the cohort was strong. On average, around 240,000 unique TCR beta nucleotide sequences were sequenced per donor among about 400 genotyped donors of the cohort, with 15% to 20% of those sequences being non-productive.

V is reduced by 6 bases and J by 8 bases, leaving a spacing of 13 bases between them. As encoded in the germline V gene (reference sequence), CDR1 is LNHNV while CDR2 is YYDKDF. Its CDR3 holds 12 amino acids, cysteine through phenylalanine. This entry keeps only the CDR3 DNA: 36 bases, framed from base 1. In total, 666 healthy bone marrow donors made up the cohort. Cohort members were all nominally healthy when sampled, although unrecorded immune exposures were likely present. The donor tested CMV seronegative, placing the donor among the 350 to 400 seronegative members of the cohort. A peripheral blood sample was collected from each donor, and TCR beta sequencing was performed on peripheral blood mononuclear cells. Genomic DNA extraction from the blood cell samples was performed with the Qiagen DNeasy Blood Extraction Kit. Study-wide conclusions, independent of this receptor: A further reported finding was that TCR beta sequences accurately predicted the HLA-A and HLA-B alleles for most subjects in the first cohort. Because HLA typing was missing for some donors at each locus, association tests included only the typed subset. A later analysis reported that several top co-occurrence clusters appeared linked to parvovirus B19, influenza, CMV and Epstein-Barr virus. In a later analysis, TCR association rates were found to vary across HLA loci, with the most associated TCRs seen for DRB1 alleles and the fewest for HLA-C alleles. The study gave a list of some 150 TCR beta chains associated with cytomegalovirus. In a later analysis, HLA-associated TCR beta chains showed more clonal expansion and lower generation probabilities than non-associated chains that were equally common. The classifier was reported to diagnose cytomegalovirus status with high specificity and sensitivity in both the original cohort and the validation cohort. The sequencing pipeline was judged likely to have produced a cluster of highly shared sequence variants as a technical artifact. A later genetic analysis reported fewer N-insertions in productive TCRs among donors in an Asian-associated ancestry cluster than the roughly 650-donor mean. According to a later analysis, most CMV-associated TCR beta chains appeared to be HLA-restricted, and the HLA associations seemed to be driven largely by CMV exposure. CMV serostatus was the only immune exposure information available for the cohort. The earlier analysis of approximately 560 of the donors excluded around 17 rarely observed V segments, including chromosome 9 orphons, because counts were too low. The cohort was sequenced for TCR beta chains only, and without alpha or paired-chain data the features that could be detected were limited. Most TCR sequences were observed very rarely across donors, whereas some public TCRs were present in many individuals. Broadly in line with IMGT annotations, most TCR beta V segments showed up in productive rearrangements about 87% or about 30% of the time in an earlier analysis of several hundred of the donors. According to the authors, the approach could potentially be generalized to other disease states and immunological phenotypes. Roughly uniform sequencing depth across donors was assumed in presence/absence analyses, although this assumption may not hold. Three of the identified cytomegalovirus-associated TCR beta chains were confirmed in vitro to be specific for cytomegalovirus antigens. In a later genetic analysis, a missense DCLRE1C variant was associated with V-gene and J-gene trimming of TCR beta chains, and the association was replicated in an independent cohort. Correlated functional status among segregating V segments might be attributable to linkage disequilibrium, but an unknown experimental factor could not be ruled out. Some IMGT-functional V segments, including TRBV6-2 and TRBV6-3, could not be distinguished by the 87-base-pair reads and were therefore excluded. Assigning TCR associations to individual alleles was difficult when HLA alleles, especially DR and DQ, strongly co-occurred. At a false discovery rate of 0.05, a later analysis linked 16,951 TCR beta sequences to specific HLA alleles.

Receptor libraries were prepared by the immunoSEQ multiplex PCR assay. A mixture of 60 forward primers for TCR Vbeta segments and 13 reverse primers for TCR Jbeta segments was used in the multiplex PCR. The CDR3 region of rearranged TCR beta genes was amplified from genomic DNA by a multiplex PCR assay. Amplified TCR beta libraries were sequenced as 87-base-pair reads on the Illumina HiSeq System. As for the authors' bioinformatics: A later analysis tallied around 87 million unique TCR beta chains across the 666 repertoires, and some 12 million of those chains were shared by two or more donors. A nearest-neighbor algorithm error-corrected the raw reads and collapsed the reads into unique sequences, merging closely related sequences to remove PCR and sequencing errors. To assign V, D and J gene segments, CDR3 sequences were aligned to IMGT reference sequences. For a sequence to be retained, a match of at least six nucleotides was required to both a V gene segment and a J gene segment. Rearrangements were called productive when the CDR3 lacked stop codons and stayed in frame with V and J; all others were non-productive. CDR3 was defined according to IMGT convention as the region running from the second conserved V-encoded cysteine to the conserved J-encoded phenylalanine. The earlier analysis of about 640 of the donors excluded any sequence lacking an unambiguous match to a single V gene segment. In an earlier analysis of 450 to 700 of the donors, V segments were called functional above 56.7% productive rearrangements and were called segregating when the between-donor standard deviation exceeded 5%. A statistical classification framework was developed to diagnose cytomegalovirus status using the catalog of TCR beta chain sequences. In a later analysis, TCR nucleotide sequences were compared against IMGT/GENE-DB human TR gene sequences so that V and J genes could be assigned. A later analysis assigned CDR3 sequences and most-parsimonious VDJ recombination scenarios with the TCRdist pipeline. In a later analysis, each TCR beta chain was defined by its CDR3 amino acid sequence together with its V-gene family, and reads lacking a unique V-gene family were excluded. As a way to deal with suspected cross-contamination and a sequencing artifact, a later analysis dropped hundreds of nucleotide sequences that were highly shared and had low generation probability. In a later analysis, a clonal expansion index for each public chain was calculated from normalized within-repertoire ranks of inferred template counts. In a later analysis, generation probabilities were computed using a VDJ recombination model fitted to out-of-frame rearrangements, and the results were checked against IGoR. A later analysis scored TCR-TCR, TCR-HLA and TCR-CMV co-occurrence with hypergeometric tests, applying a repertoire-size bias correction to TCR pairs. To estimate false discovery rates, a later analysis permuted the HLA or CMV assignments 20 times. In a later analysis, co-occurring TCRs were grouped using DBSCAN, with TCRdist sequence similarity added in when clustering inside HLA-allele-positive subsets. Repertoires with fewer than 30,000 or more than 120,000 public chains were left out of co-occurrence clustering, as were four to six repertoires with anomalous nucleotide sharing. Here the immuneACCESS table is served through TCRdb, limited to in-frame sequences with V and J called. Missing clones are a known gap in these copies; in checked studies unresolved V genes cover under half, and the rest lacks a known reason. From that table come the V and J calls and clone size; the DNA was used to work out D and trimming. This sample comprises 100,000 to 140,000 clones, 73% of them detected only once. The ten largest clonotypes hold about 8% of the sample.

This TCR was recovered from a man aged 25-40 years in good health and CMV-seronegative. The sequenced sample was PBMCs. The chain is encoded by TRBV15 joined to TRBJ1-2; no D gene call is confident. The CDR3 region has the sequence CATSELFGGYTF. The DNA is TGTGCCACCAGTGAGTTGTTCGGGGGCTACACCTTC.